Given below is one T cell receptor beta chain in context. Germline V gene sequence: CDR1 MNHNY, CDR2 SVGAGI (reference sequence). Trimming stripped 6 bases from V and 3 bases from J, with 14 bases between. There are 14 residues in the CDR3. This sample stems from a study of blood T cell repertoires in COVID-19. Per the original data handling: Reference gene primer amplification gave nucleated cell count estimates. Repertoires were generated with immunoSEQ multiplex PCR, while TCRdb's copy carries only in-frame clones and drops some. V and J calls plus clone size are reproduced from that table; the DNA served to infer D and trimming. The sample gives approximately 100,000 clones, approximately 80% of which show up once; roughly 7% is in the top ten.

Source material: peripheral blood. The chain employs TRBV6-6 and TRBJ1-1; D not resolved. This receptor was obtained from a woman aged 45-59 years with acute or convalescent COVID-19. This chain's CDR3 is CASSPFERYTEAFF. The CDR3 DNA follows: TGTGCCAGCAGCCCCTTCGAGAGGTACACTGAAGCTTTCTTT.